This TCR beta chain was sequenced for a study of patients and donors after allogeneic stem cell transplantation. A single record per CDR3 protein comes from TCRdb applying MiXCR to the RT-PCR reads. The sample includes under 200,000 distinct CDR3 sequences, 30% of them seen just once. With 0 bases clipped from V and 4 bases from J, the junction kept 7 bases outside the gene matches. CDR3 length equals 16 residues. Germline V CDR1 and CDR2: SEHNR, FQNEAQ (reference sequence). The source of this sequence is a human donor who was either an allogeneic HSCT recipient or a stem cell or donor lymphocyte infusion donor (not recorded which). It is not recorded whose cells these are; they may come from a transplant donor. V is TRBV7-9 and J is TRBJ2-7; 9 bases map to TRBD1. The sample taken for sequencing was blood, either unsorted or a sorted T cell fraction (not recorded which). Written as DNA, the CDR3 is TGTGCCAGCAGCTTAGCATCGGGACAGGGACTGTACGAGCAGTACTTC. Translated: CASSLASGQGLYEQYF.